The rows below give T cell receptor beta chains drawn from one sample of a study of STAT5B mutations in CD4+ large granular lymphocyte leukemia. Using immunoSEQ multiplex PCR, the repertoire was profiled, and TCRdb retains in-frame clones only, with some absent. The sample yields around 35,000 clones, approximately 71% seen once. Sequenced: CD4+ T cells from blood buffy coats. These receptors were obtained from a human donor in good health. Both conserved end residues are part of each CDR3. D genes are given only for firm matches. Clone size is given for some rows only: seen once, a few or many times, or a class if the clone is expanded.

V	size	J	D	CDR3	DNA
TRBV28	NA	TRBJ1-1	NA	CASSLGGIIVTEAFF	TGTGCCAGCAGTTTGGGCGGAATTATTGTAACTGAAGCTTTCTTT
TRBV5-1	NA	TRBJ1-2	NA	CASSRDNSNYGYTF	TGCGCCAGCAGCCGGGACAACTCTAACTATGGCTACACCTTC
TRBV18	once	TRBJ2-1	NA	CASSPAGAAEQFF	TGTGCCAGCTCACCGGCGGGGGCCGCTGAGCAGTTCTTC
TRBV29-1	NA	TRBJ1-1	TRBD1	CSVEEAPGQGMNTEAFF	TGCAGCGTTGAAGAAGCACCGGGACAGGGTATGAACACTGAAGCTTTCTTT
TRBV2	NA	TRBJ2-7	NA	CASSSKGDYEQYF	TGTGCCAGCAGTTCCAAGGGGGACTACGAGCAGTACTTC
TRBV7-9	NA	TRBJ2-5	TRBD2	CASSSWKRGFQETQYF	TGTGCCAGCAGCTCCTGGAAGCGGGGGTTCCAAGAGACCCAGTACTTC
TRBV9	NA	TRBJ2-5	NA	CASSALDPTQETQYF	TGTGCCAGCAGCGCCCTCGACCCCACTCAAGAGACCCAGTACTTC
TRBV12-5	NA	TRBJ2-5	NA	CASGSGLGSGETQYF	TGTGCTAGTGGATCGGGACTCGGATCGGGAGAGACCCAGTACTTC
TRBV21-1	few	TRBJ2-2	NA	CASSKRARGTTGELFF	TGTGCCAGCAGCAAGCGCGCGAGGGGTACGACCGGGGAGCTGTTTTTT
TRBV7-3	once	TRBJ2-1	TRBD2	CASSPRSGGGDEQFF	TGTGCCAGCAGCCCGAGGAGCGGGGGAGGGGATGAGCAGTTCTTC
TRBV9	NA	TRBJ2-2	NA	CASSVVPASPGELFF	TGTGCCAGCAGCGTAGTTCCTGCGTCCCCCGGGGAGCTGTTTTTT
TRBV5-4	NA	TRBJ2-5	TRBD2	CASSLAGGEETQYF	TGTGCCAGCAGCTTAGCGGGGGGGGAAGAGACCCAGTACTTC
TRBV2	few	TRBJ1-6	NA	CASSSGAFDALHF	TGTGCCAGCAGTTCCGGGGCTTTTGATGCCCTCCACTTT
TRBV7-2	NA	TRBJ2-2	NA	CASSSTVTGELFF	TGTGCCAGCAGCTCCACAGTCACCGGGGAGCTGTTTTTT
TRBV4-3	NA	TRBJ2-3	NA	CASSQDYIGSDTQYF	TGCGCCAGCAGCCAAGACTACATCGGGTCGGATACGCAGTATTTT
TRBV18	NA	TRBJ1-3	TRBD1	CASSPRTGASGNTIYF	TGTGCCAGCTCACCTCGGACAGGGGCATCTGGAAACACCATATATTTT
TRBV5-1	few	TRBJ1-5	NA	CASSLQGGEHQPQHF	TGCGCCAGCAGCTTACAGGGAGGAGAACATCAGCCCCAGCATTTT
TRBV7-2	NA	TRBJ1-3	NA	CASSLAMWSSGNTIYF	TGTGCCAGCAGCTTAGCTATGTGGAGCTCTGGAAACACCATATATTTT
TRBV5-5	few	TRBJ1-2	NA	CASRPTANYGYTF	TGTGCCAGCAGACCGACAGCCAACTATGGCTACACCTTC
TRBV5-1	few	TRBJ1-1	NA	CASSLGQGGNTEAFF	TGCGCCAGCAGCTTGGGGCAGGGTGGGAACACTGAAGCTTTCTTT
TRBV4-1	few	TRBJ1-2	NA	CASSPLEIRYGYTF	TGCGCCAGCAGCCCCTTGGAGATTAGGTATGGCTACACCTTC
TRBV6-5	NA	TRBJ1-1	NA	CASSYPGASNTEAFF	TGTGCCAGCAGTTACCCCGGGGCATCGAACACTGAAGCTTTCTTT
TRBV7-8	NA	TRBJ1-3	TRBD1	CASRENTGVGNTIYF	TGTGCCAGCAGAGAAAATACAGGGGTTGGAAACACCATATATTTT
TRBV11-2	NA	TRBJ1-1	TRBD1	CASSLGETGVTEAFF	TGTGCCAGCAGCTTGGGGGAAACAGGGGTCACTGAAGCTTTCTTT